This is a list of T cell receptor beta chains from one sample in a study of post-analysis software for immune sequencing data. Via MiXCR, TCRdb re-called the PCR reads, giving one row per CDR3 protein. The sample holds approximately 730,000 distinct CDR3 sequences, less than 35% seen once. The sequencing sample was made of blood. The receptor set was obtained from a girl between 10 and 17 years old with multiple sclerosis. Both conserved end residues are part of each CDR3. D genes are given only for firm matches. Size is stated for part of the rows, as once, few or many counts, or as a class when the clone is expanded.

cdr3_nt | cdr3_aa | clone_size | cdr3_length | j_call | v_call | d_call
TGCAGCGCGGGACAGGGAAGTAATGGCTACACCTTC | CSAGQGSNGYTF | once | 12 | TRBJ1-2 | TRBV29-1 | TRBD1
TGCAGTGCTAGTCCAGGTCTAGGCTATCAGCCCCAGCATTTT | CSASPGLGYQPQHF | NA | 14 | TRBJ1-5 | TRBV20-1 | NA
TGTGCCAGCAGCTTAGATCCCGCCCACTCTGTGCCCTACGAGCAGTACTTC | CASSLDPAHSVPYEQYF | NA | 17 | TRBJ2-7 | TRBV7-2 | NA
TGCAGCGTCAAACCCCAGGGGGACCTCACCGGGGAGCTGTTTTTT | CSVKPQGDLTGELFF | NA | 15 | TRBJ2-2 | TRBV29-1 | TRBD1
TGCAGTGCTTTACGGGGGGTCGACAATGAGCAGTTCTTC | CSALRGVDNEQFF | few | 13 | TRBJ2-1 | TRBV20-1 | TRBD2
TGTGCCAGCAGACCCAGCGGTAATCAGCCCCAGCATTTT | CASRPSGNQPQHF | few | 13 | TRBJ1-5 | TRBV2 | NA
TGCAGTGCTAGGGCCTTTGGACGACTAGCCAAAAACATTCAGTACTTC | CSARAFGRLAKNIQYF | NA | 16 | TRBJ2-4 | TRBV20-1 | NA
TGTGCCAGCAGCTACCCTAGCACAGATACGCAGTATTTT | CASSYPSTDTQYF | many | 13 | TRBJ2-3 | TRBV7-2 | NA
TGTGCCAGCAGCTCGGGACTAGCGGGGCGACAAGAGACCCAGTACTTC | CASSSGLAGRQETQYF | NA | 16 | TRBJ2-5 | TRBV5-4 | TRBD2
TGCGCCAGCAGCGCTAGCGGAGGGTACAATGAGCAGTTCTTC | CASSASGGYNEQFF | NA | 14 | TRBJ2-1 | TRBV5-1 | TRBD2
TGCAGTGCTCCCATCAGGACTACTGCCAAAAACATTCAGTACTTC | CSAPIRTTAKNIQYF | NA | 15 | TRBJ2-4 | TRBV20-1 | NA
TGTGCCACCGGACAGCCTGGGGCCAACGTCCTGACTTTC | CATGQPGANVLTF | few | 13 | TRBJ2-6 | TRBV10-3 | NA
TGCGCCAGCAGTGACCCCGGCAGCATTCTCTCCTACACCTTC | CASSDPGSILSYTF | NA | 14 | TRBJ1-2 | TRBV10-2 | NA
TGTGCCAGCAGCCCCGACATTACGCAGTTCTTC | CASSPDITQFF | NA | 11 | TRBJ2-1 | TRBV7-8 | NA
TGCAGTGCTAGTTCGTCAGTGGACTATGGCTACACCTTC | CSASSSVDYGYTF | many | 13 | TRBJ1-2 | TRBV20-1 | NA
TGCGCCAGCAGCTTGGTAGACAGGGGGTACAATGAGCAGTTCTTC | CASSLVDRGYNEQFF | few | 15 | TRBJ2-1 | TRBV5-1 | TRBD1
TGTGCCAGCAGTTTATCACTCCCACCCTACGAGCAGTACTTC | CASSLSLPPYEQYF | NA | 14 | TRBJ2-7 | TRBV28 | NA
TGCAGTGCTAGAGAGGACAACCGAAACTATGGCTACACCTTC | CSAREDNRNYGYTF | few | 14 | TRBJ1-2 | TRBV20-1 | NA
TGTGCCAGCAGTTTATCGAGGCTAGCGGGGTACAATGAGCAGTTCTTC | CASSLSRLAGYNEQFF | many | 16 | TRBJ2-1 | TRBV27 | TRBD2
TGCAGCGCCAGAGGGGGGGCTTTGGGACGGCACTCCTACGAGCAGTACTTC | CSARGGALGRHSYEQYF | many | 17 | TRBJ2-7 | TRBV29-1 | NA
TGTGCCACACGAACTGGGAACCCTAACTATGGCTACACCTTC | CATRTGNPNYGYTF | NA | 14 | TRBJ1-2 | TRBV10-3 | NA
TGCAGTGCTCGCCTATATCCTAGCGGGAGGGCCTCCGAGCAGTACTTC | CSARLYPSGRASEQYF | NA | 16 | TRBJ2-7 | TRBV20-1 | TRBD2
TGTGCCAGCAGTCAATACAGGGTTGGGGTGGATGGCTACACCTTC | CASSQYRVGVDGYTF | NA | 15 | TRBJ1-2 | TRBV27 | NA
TGTGCCAGCAGTAAAGTGATGGGGGTCCAAGAGACCCAGTACTTC | CASSKVMGVQETQYF | NA | 15 | TRBJ2-5 | TRBV6-1 | NA
TGTGCCAGCAGCTCGTATGGACAGGGGGTCACTGAAGCTTTCTTT | CASSSYGQGVTEAFF | few | 15 | TRBJ1-1 | TRBV7-2 | TRBD1
TGCAGTGCTAGTGGCCCCGGAGGCACTGAAGCTTTCTTT | CSASGPGGTEAFF | NA | 13 | TRBJ1-1 | TRBV20-1 | NA
TGTGCCAGCAGCCAGATGGGTCAGTCTTCGGATACGCAGTATTTT | CASSQMGQSSDTQYF | NA | 15 | TRBJ2-3 | TRBV5-4 | NA
TGCAGCGGTGATGCGGGGTGGGATGGCTACACCTTC | CSGDAGWDGYTF | NA | 12 | TRBJ1-2 | TRBV29-1 | NA
TGTGCCAGCAGTTACCGCCCCCCGCTAGCGGGAGGTTCCGAGCAGTTCTTC | CASSYRPPLAGGSEQFF | NA | 17 | TRBJ2-1 | TRBV6-2/TRBV6-3 | TRBD2
TGTGCCAGCAGTTCCCGATTTCTTAAGTACTTC | CASSSRFLKYF | NA | 11 | TRBJ2-4 | TRBV28 | NA
TGCAGTGCTCTAAGCCCGACAGGGATGGGCAATCAGCCCCAGCATTTT | CSALSPTGMGNQPQHF | NA | 16 | TRBJ1-5 | TRBV20-1 | TRBD1
TGTGCCGTCAGGGGGACGCCGAAGAACACTGAAGCTTTCTTT | CAVRGTPKNTEAFF | NA | 14 | TRBJ1-1 | TRBV10-3 | TRBD1
TGTGCCAGCAGCTTATTTACAGCCAAGAACACTGAAGCTTTCTTT | CASSLFTAKNTEAFF | few | 15 | TRBJ1-1 | TRBV7-8 | NA
TGCAGCGTTGTCAGAGGAAACACCACATATTTT | CSVVRGNTTYF | NA | 11 | TRBJ1-3 | TRBV29-1 | NA
TGTGCCAGCAGTTGGACAGGGGGCCGGGTGAATGAGCAGTTCTTC | CASSWTGGRVNEQFF | NA | 15 | TRBJ2-1 | TRBV28 | TRBD1
TGTGCCAGCAGCTCCGGACAGGGGGCACTCTCTGGGGCCAACGTCCTGACTTTC | CASSSGQGALSGANVLTF | few | 18 | TRBJ2-6 | TRBV7-2 | TRBD1
TGTGCCAGCAGCTCCGACGGACGCAGCTCCTACGAGCAGTACTTC | CASSSDGRSSYEQYF | NA | 15 | TRBJ2-7 | TRBV7-9 | NA
TGCAGTGCTGCCCCTCTTACTACCTACGAGCAGTACTTC | CSAAPLTTYEQYF | few | 13 | TRBJ2-7 | TRBV20-1 | NA
TGTGCCAGCAGCTTAAGGGACGGAGACACCTACAATGAGCAGTTCTTC | CASSLRDGDTYNEQFF | NA | 16 | TRBJ2-1 | TRBV7-2 | NA
TGCAGTGCTAAATCCAGGGCGTACAATGAGCAGTTCTTC | CSAKSRAYNEQFF | NA | 13 | TRBJ2-1 | TRBV20-1 | NA
TGCGCCAGCAGCTTGGGGGGGACCAAAGTGAACACTGAAGCTTTCTTT | CASSLGGTKVNTEAFF | NA | 16 | TRBJ1-1 | TRBV5-1 | NA
TGCGCCAGCAGCTGGGGCTGGGACACCGGGGAGCTGTTTTTT | CASSWGWDTGELFF | NA | 14 | TRBJ2-2 | TRBV5-1 | NA
TGTGCTAGTGGTTTGGGACTAGCGGGCGAGACCCAGTACTTC | CASGLGLAGETQYF | NA | 14 | TRBJ2-5 | TRBV12-5 | TRBD2
TGCAGTGCTCCAAGCGGGAGTTCCTACAATGAGCAGTTCTTC | CSAPSGSSYNEQFF | many | 14 | TRBJ2-1 | TRBV20-1 | TRBD2
TGCAGTGCCGAGGGAGCGGGAGTAGAAGAGACCCAGTACTTC | CSAEGAGVEETQYF | few | 14 | TRBJ2-5 | TRBV20-1 | TRBD2